Below are 8 T cell receptor beta chains sequenced from a single sample in a study of CD8+ T cells in alopecia areata. cDNA prepared by RNA extraction and subsequent reverse transcription served as the template for sequencing. Assay used: immunoSEQ multiplex PCR; TCRdb lists only in-frame clones, some missing. The data show about 110,000 clones, roughly 60% seen once. Sample: CD8+ T cells sorted from blood. Every receptor here comes from a human donor in good health.

The genes are TRBV6-4 and TRBJ2-3; 10 nucleotides agree with TRBD2. Germline lookup yields CDR1 MRHNA and CDR2 SNTAGT. The CDR3 totals 16 residues. J was trimmed by 0 bases and V by 3 bases; bases with no gene match: 3. CDR3 loop: CASSEIAGGSTDTQYF. The CDR3 DNA reads TGTGCCAGCAGTGAAATAGCGGGGGGTAGCACAGATACGCAGTATTTT.

This chain connects TRBV13 to TRBJ1-1, with 8 bases lining up with TRBD1. Germline CDR1 PRHDT, CDR2 FYEKMQ (reference sequence). V lost 5 bases to trimming and J lost 3 bases; unmatched junction nucleotides: 5. The CDR3 is 14 amino acids. The CDR3 protein is CASSQGARDTEAFF. DNA for the CDR3: TGTGCCAGCAGCCAGGGGGCCAGGGACACTGAAGCTTTCTTT.

The chain uses TRBV13 and TRBJ2-7; no reliable D call. With 5 bases removed from V and 6 bases from J, the gap between germline ends came to 14 bases. The CDR3 sequence is 13 residues long. Per the germline V gene, CDR1 is PRHDT and CDR2 is FYEKMQ (reference sequence). CDR3 DNA: TGTGCCAGCAGCGAAGCAAGTAAACGCGAGCAGTACTTC. Translated: CASSEASKREQYF.

The J gene is TRBJ2-7, the V gene TRBV4-1, with 7 nucleotides matching TRBD1. The CDR3 is 15 amino acids. Germline V lookup: CDR1 MGHRA, CDR2 YSYEKL. V was pared by 3 bases and J by 5 bases, with 10 bases of the junction left unmatched. In DNA form, the CDR3 reads TGCGCCAGCAGCCACGGGACAGACGAAGGCCACGAGCAGTACTTC. Amino acid sequence: CASSHGTDEGHEQYF.

This chain links TRBV11-2 with TRBJ2-1, with D possibly matching TRBD2 (5 bases). V was trimmed by 6 bases and J by 13 bases, leaving 13 bases between them. This CDR3 has 11 residues. Germline V gene sequence: CDR1 SGHAT, CDR2 FQNNGV. As DNA, the CDR3 is TGTGCCAGCAGGGGGAGATCAGGTCAGTTCTTC. It specifies CASRGRSGQFF.

J is TRBJ1-3 and V is TRBV23-1; no reliable D call. TRBV23-1 is labeled an ORF, and its function is uncertain. V lost 6 bases and J 3 bases, leaving 3 bases between the germline ends. This CDR3 is 11 amino acids long. This chain's CDR3 is CASSNGNTIYF. In DNA form, the CDR3 reads TGCGCCAGCAGCAATGGAAACACCATATATTTT.

This chain joins TRBV13 and TRBJ2-3; 7 nucleotides match TRBD1. Germline values: CDR1 PRHDT, CDR2 FYEKMQ (reference sequence). This CDR3 spans 17 amino acids. Trimming cost V 5 bases and J 0 bases; bases outside gene matches: 11. The CDR3, as DNA: TGTGCCAGCAGCCTACTAGGGACAGAGACTAGCACAGATACGCAGTATTTT. It translates to CASSLLGTETSTDTQYF.

This clone appeared many times. This chain links TRBV2 with TRBJ2-7, with D tentatively TRBD1 (6 bases). CDR1 and CDR2 (germline): SNHLY, FYNNEI. There are 13 residues in the CDR3. The V end lost 4 bases, the J end lost 0 bases, and 7 bases lay between the germline ends. The CDR3 region is CASSADSSYEQYF. CDR3 in DNA: TGTGCCAGCAGTGCGGACAGCTCCTACGAGCAGTACTTC.